The 4 T cell receptor beta chains listed next were all sequenced from one sample in a study of OX40 agonist ivuxolimab in advanced cancers. Assay used: immunoSEQ multiplex PCR; TCRdb lists only in-frame clones, some missing. The data hold about 74,000 clones, with 80% to 90% observed a single time. This specimen consisted of CD4+ or CD8+ T cells sorted from blood, obtained in a trial of the OX40 agonist ivuxolimab. Every receptor here comes from an adult with an advanced solid tumor such as melanoma, head and neck, liver or kidney cancer.

V gene TRBV7-6 combines with J gene TRBJ1-2; D might be TRBD1 (5 bases). V lost 1 base to trimming and J lost 8 bases, with 8 bases between them. Germline assignment: CDR1 SGHVS and CDR2 FNYEAQ. The CDR3 has 12 residues. The CDR3 nucleotides are TGTGCCAGCAGCTTAGGGGGGGACGGCTACACCTTC. This codes for CASSLGGDGYTF.

This clone has only a few counts. The J gene is TRBJ2-3, the V gene TRBV7-2; TRBD1 agrees at 9 bases. CDR3 length: 17 amino acids. V was pared by 0 bases and J by 1 base, with 5 bases of the junction left unmatched. From germline, CDR1 is SGHTA and CDR2 FQGNSA. The CDR3 bases are TGTGCCAGCAGCTTAGCGGGACAGGGAGGTGGCACAGATACGCAGTATTTT. It is translated as CASSLAGQGGGTDTQYF.

The chain recombines TRBV18 with TRBJ1-4, with no clear D. The length of the CDR3 is 14 residues. Germline CDR1 reads KGHSH; CDR2 reads LQKENI. With 1 base removed from V and 3 bases from J, the gap between germline ends came to 6 bases. The CDR3 bases are TGTGCCAGCTCACCACAGCCAGCTAATGAAAAACTGTTTTTT. Translating it yields CASSPQPANEKLFF. Full variable domain (rest looked up from reference TRBV18 and TRBJ1-4): NAGVMQNPRHLVRRRGQEARLRCSPMKGHSHVYWYRQLPEEGLKFMVYLQKENIIDESGMPKERFSAEFPKEGPSILRIQQVVRGDSAAYFCASSPQPANEKLFFGSGTQLSVL.

This chain connects TRBV6-5 to TRBJ1-2; a weak D match, TRBD1 (6 bases). Germline V CDR1 and CDR2: MNHEY, SVGAGI. V gave up 6 bases and J gave up 5 bases, with 13 bases separating them. The CDR3 is 13 residues long. The CDR3 spells CASRGGGPYGYTF. The CDR3 DNA reads TGTGCCAGCAGGGGGGGCGGACCTTATGGCTACACCTTC.